The 30 T cell receptor beta chains presented below share a single source sample, sequenced in a study of PD-1 blockade in classical Hodgkin lymphoma. Clones were read by immunoSEQ multiplex PCR, and TCRdb kept only the in-frame ones, dropping some. The sample has about 34,000 clones; approximately 90% are singletons. Time point defined: newly diagnosed, previously untreated cHL patient sample. The authors purified CD4+ T cells from thawed PBMCs by magnetic negative selection. Sequencing was done on a sample of CD4+ T cells from blood. The receptors originated from a human donor with classical Hodgkin lymphoma.

The J gene is TRBJ2-7, the V gene TRBV7-9, with 9 bases aligning to TRBD1. J was trimmed by 2 bases and V by 7 bases; bases with no gene match: 9. This CDR3 comprises 15 residues. Germline CDR1 reads SEHNR; CDR2 reads FQNEAQ (reference sequence). CDR3 DNA sequence: TGTGCCAGCACGGAATGGGACAGGGACCCCTACGAGCAGTACTTC. Its protein product is CASTEWDRDPYEQYF.

V is TRBV5-4 and J is TRBJ2-1, with 7 bases that match TRBD2. The CDR3 totals 17 residues. J lost 8 bases, V lost 0 bases, and 14 bases had no gene match. In germline, CDR1 is SGHNT, CDR2 YYREEE (reference sequence). The CDR3: CASSLDHETSNHDEQFF. CDR3 nucleotides: TGTGCCAGCAGCTTGGACCACGAGACTAGCAATCACGATGAGCAGTTCTTC.

The rearrangement links TRBV19 to TRBJ2-5; possibly TRBD1 for D (6 bases). The CDR3 covers 13 residues. V lost 5 bases to trimming and J lost 9 bases, with 16 bases between them. Looked up from germline, CDR1 is LNHDA and CDR2 is SQIVND (reference sequence). CDR3 DNA: TGTGCCAGTAGTTCCCCGGGACAATTGTCCCAGTACTTC. Its protein product is CASSSPGQLSQYF.

This chain connects TRBV6-1 to TRBJ2-1; D is unclear. There are 11 residues in the CDR3. Trimming left V 4 bases short and J 6 bases short, with 4 bases between. The germline V gene has CDR1 MNHNS and CDR2 SASEGT. CDR3 amino acids: CASSVFNEQFF. The CDR3 DNA reads as TGTGCCAGCAGTGTTTTCAATGAGCAGTTCTTC.

The rearrangement links TRBV7-9 to TRBJ1-2; no clear D gene. The V end lost 8 bases, the J end lost 2 bases, and 15 bases lay between the germline ends. The CDR3 covers 14 residues. CDR1 is SEHNR, CDR2 FQNEAQ, per germline (reference sequence). The CDR3 sequence is CASAFWEINYGYTF. The CDR3 region has the DNA TGTGCCAGCGCCTTCTGGGAGATAAACTATGGCTACACCTTC.

The chain carries TRBV7-9 and TRBJ2-5; 7 bases align to TRBD2. Germline CDR1 and CDR2: SEHNR and FQNEAQ (reference sequence). The CDR3 loop spans 15 amino acids. After removal of 0 bases from V and 4 bases from J, the junction contained 5 bases not matched to a gene. DNA of the CDR3: TGTGCCAGCAGCTTAGCGGTCCCGGGAGGAGAGACCCAGTACTTC. It yields the protein CASSLAVPGGETQYF.

The chain links TRBV5-6 to TRBJ1-4; D is unresolved. This CDR3 spans 14 amino acids. Germline V lookup: CDR1 SGHDT, CDR2 YYEEEE. With 0 bases removed from V and 4 bases from J, the gap between germline ends came to 7 bases. CDR3 DNA: TGTGCCAGCAGCTTGGCCAGGCTTAATGAAAAACTGTTTTTT. Its translation: CASSLARLNEKLFF.

The chain couples TRBV21-1 to TRBJ1-6. TRBV21-1 is a pseudogene. CDR3 length: 14 residues. CDR3 protein: CASSPRLTNSPLHF. The DNA for the CDR3 is TGTGCCAGCAGCCCACGACTGACCAATTCACCCCTCCACTTT.

The V call is TRBV5-8, the J call TRBJ2-7, with 8 bases fitting TRBD1. The CDR3 is made up of 14 amino acids. J lost 2 bases, V lost 1 base, and 2 bases had no gene match. Germline V gene sequence: CDR1 SGHTS, CDR2 YDEGEE. In nucleotides, the CDR3 is TGTGCCAGCAGCTTGATGGACAGGGCCTACGAGCAGTACTTC. Protein: CASSLMDRAYEQYF.

The chain is built from TRBV4-3 and TRBJ2-6; the match to TRBD2 covers 8 bases. The J segment lost 2 bases and the V segment lost 0 bases, leaving 9 bases of the junction unmatched. The CDR3 length is 19 residues. In germline, CDR1 is LGHNA, CDR2 YSLEER. CDR3 coding DNA: TGCGCCAGCAGCCAAGAAGTTAAAGCGGGAGCAGCTGGGGCCAACGTCCTGACTTTC. It translates to CASSQEVKAGAAGANVLTF.

V usage is TRBV4-1 and J usage is TRBJ1-1; D call uncertain. Trimming cost V 3 bases and J 3 bases, with 11 bases left between them. CDR1 is MGHRA and CDR2 is YSYEKL in the germline V gene. CDR3 length: 14 amino acids. In DNA, the CDR3 is TGCGCCAGCAGCCACCGAGAAGGAGACACTGAAGCTTTCTTT. Protein: CASSHREGDTEAFF.

V is TRBV15 and J is TRBJ1-2; D gene uncertain. Germline V gene sequence: CDR1 LNHNV, CDR2 YYDKDF (reference sequence). This CDR3 comprises 12 residues. V lost 1 base to trimming and J lost 7 bases, with 7 bases between them. The CDR3 loop is CATSRGYAGYTF. Here the CDR3 DNA reads TGTGCCACCAGCAGAGGGTACGCTGGCTACACCTTC.

The rearrangement uses TRBV19 and TRBJ1-2, with 10 bases aligning to TRBD1. In germline, CDR1 is LNHDA, CDR2 SQIVND (reference sequence). J gave up 8 bases and V 5 bases, and 5 bases lay outside the gene matches. The CDR3 is 13 residues long. This chain's CDR3 is CASSDRGLGGYTF. The DNA for the CDR3 is TGTGCCAGTAGTGACAGGGGGCTAGGGGGCTACACCTTC.

The chain combines TRBV7-8 with TRBJ1-3, with D uncertain. V lost 5 bases to trimming and J lost 2 bases, with 19 bases between them. CDR1 is SGHVS and CDR2 is FQNEAQ in the germline V gene. The CDR3 is 17 amino acids. CDR3 DNA: TGTGCCAGCAGCCTGGACCAGACTTATATAGCTGGAAACACCATATATTTT. Amino acids: CASSLDQTYIAGNTIYF.

This clone was seen only once. V gene TRBV10-3 combines with J gene TRBJ2-1; D ambiguous. Trimming cost V 2 bases and J 9 bases, with 8 bases left between them. The CDR3 is 12 residues long. Germline CDR1 reads ENHRY; CDR2 reads SYGVKD. As DNA, the CDR3 is TGTGCCATCAGTGAGGGTATCCGTGAGCAGTTCTTC. Translated, it gives CAISEGIREQFF.

CDR3 region: CASSPEGKQTQYF. In nucleotides, the CDR3 is TGTGCCAGCTCACCGGAAGGGAAGCAGACCCAGTACTTC. The chain joins TRBV18 to TRBJ2-5; D unresolved. The length of the CDR3 is 13 residues. The germline V gene has CDR1 KGHSH and CDR2 LQKENI. The V end lost 3 bases, the J end lost 6 bases, and 11 bases lay between the germline ends.

The chain has TRBV25-1 and TRBJ2-1; D could derive from TRBD1 or TRBD2 (5 bases each). Trimming left V 10 bases short and J 8 bases short, with 18 bases between. Germline V CDR1 and CDR2: MGHDK, SYGVNS. This CDR3 is 13 amino acids long. The CDR3 protein is CATGSLWDDEQFF. The DNA for the CDR3 is TGTGCCACCGGATCCCTGTGGGACGATGAGCAGTTCTTC.

The gene calls are TRBV28 and TRBJ2-5; tentatively, D is TRBD1 (5 bases). CDR1 and CDR2 (germline): MDHEN, SYDVKM. V lost 4 bases to trimming and J lost 7 bases, with 10 bases between them. The CDR3 extends over 12 amino acids. Here the CDR3 reads CASSSPRGTQYF. In nucleotides, the CDR3 is TGTGCCAGCAGTTCGCCAAGGGGGACCCAGTACTTC.

The chain combines TRBV5-1 with TRBJ2-6, with 7 bases aligning to TRBD1. Germline V CDR1 and CDR2: SGHRS, YFSETQ. The V segment lost 4 bases and the J segment 0 bases; nucleotides outside the gene matches: 10. This CDR3 region has 18 residues. The CDR3 coding sequence is TGCGCCAGCAGCCCTACGGGACAGATCTACTCTGGGGCCAACGTCCTGACTTTC. Translation: CASSPTGQIYSGANVLTF.

CDR3 in DNA: TGTGCCAGCAGTTCCGGGACCCCGTCGGCCTACGAGCAGTACTTC. As protein: CASSSGTPSAYEQYF. V and J are TRBV6-5 and TRBJ2-7; D tentatively reads TRBD1 or TRBD2 (5 bases each). Germline CDR1 and CDR2: MNHEY and SVGAGI. The ends were cut back, 4 bases at V and 2 bases at J, with 15 bases in the middle. The CDR3 runs to 15 residues.

V gene TRBV19 combines with J gene TRBJ2-4; tentatively, D is TRBD1 or TRBD2 (5 bases each). Germline V gene data show CDR1 as LNHDA and CDR2 as SQIVND (reference sequence). CDR3 length equals 17 residues. Trimming left V 4 bases short and J 1 base short, with 17 bases between. CDR3: CASSSRGSGRAKNIQYF. DNA for the CDR3: TGTGCCAGTAGTAGTCGGGGCTCCGGACGGGCCAAAAACATTCAGTACTTC.

The chain combines TRBV19 with TRBJ2-1; D remains ambiguous. Germline CDR1 is LNHDA and CDR2 is SQIVND (reference sequence). The CDR3 covers 16 residues. Trimming removed 3 bases at V and 0 bases at J, with 12 bases between. In nucleotides, the CDR3 is TGTGCCAGTAGTATCACGTCAGGAGTCTCCTACAATGAGCAGTTCTTC. It codes for CASSITSGVSYNEQFF.

The rearrangement joins TRBV5-1 to TRBJ2-3, with 8 bases identical to TRBD1. Germline assignment: CDR1 SGHRS and CDR2 YFSETQ. The CDR3 runs 15 residues. With V trimmed by 7 bases and J by 2 bases, 9 bases remained unmatched. The CDR3 protein is CASHRLDRDTDTQYF. The DNA of the CDR3 is TGCGCCAGCCACCGGCTGGACAGGGACACAGATACGCAGTATTTT. Complete variable domain (other parts from reference TRBV5-1 and TRBJ2-3): KAGVTQTPRYLIKTRGQQVTLSCSPISGHRSVSWYQQTPGQGLQFLFEYFSETQRNKGNFPGRFSGRQFSNSRSEMNVSTLELGDSALYLCASHRLDRDTDTQYFGPGTRLTVL.

This clone was seen just once. This chain links TRBV7-2 with TRBJ2-5, with 12 bases matching TRBD2. J gave up 5 bases and V 1 base, and 5 bases lay outside the gene matches. Germline values: CDR1 SGHTA, CDR2 FQGNSA. The CDR3 loop spans 16 amino acids. Here the CDR3 reads CASSLVITSGGETQYF. In DNA, the CDR3 is TGTGCCAGCAGCTTAGTTATTACTAGCGGGGGGGAGACCCAGTACTTC. The whole variable domain, filled in from reference TRBV7-2 and TRBJ2-5, reads GAGVSQSPSNKVTEKGKDVELRCDPISGHTALYWYRQSLGQGLEFLIYFQGNSAPDKSGLPSDRFSAERTGGSVSTLTIQRTQQEDSAVYLCASSLVITSGGETQYFGPGTRLLVL.

This chain connects TRBV27 to TRBJ1-1, with D maybe TRBD1 (5 bases). V shed 7 bases and J shed 1 base, with 13 bases lying between them. The germline gives CDR1 MNHEY, CDR2 SMNVEV (reference sequence). The CDR3 spans 14 residues. CDR3 in DNA: TGTGCCAGCACCCCATGGGGGGGGAACACTGAAGCTTTCTTT. It codes for CASTPWGGNTEAFF.

This chain connects TRBV11-2 to TRBJ2-5; 11 positions agree with TRBD2. The CDR3 loop spans 15 amino acids. In germline, CDR1 is SGHAT, CDR2 FQNNGV. J lost 0 bases, V lost 4 bases, and 1 base had no gene match. The CDR3 spells CASSSSGGHQETQYF. CDR3 sequence (DNA): TGTGCCAGCAGCTCTAGCGGGGGGCACCAAGAGACCCAGTACTTC.

The chain combines TRBV30 with TRBJ2-7; 13 bases agree with TRBD2. CDR3 length equals 15 residues. Germline CDR1 and CDR2: GTSNPN and SVGIG (reference sequence). With V trimmed by 4 bases and J by 6 bases, 9 bases remained unmatched. CDR3 residues: CAWNDGTSGIREQYF. CDR3 coding DNA: TGTGCCTGGAACGATGGGACTAGCGGGATCCGCGAGCAGTACTTC. The whole variable domain, filled in from reference TRBV30 and TRBJ2-7, reads SQTIHQWPATLVQPVGSPLSLECTVEGTSNPNLYWYRQAAGRGLQLLFYSVGIGQISSEVPQNLSASRPQDRQFILSSKKLLLSDSGFYLCAWNDGTSGIREQYFGPGTRLTVT.

This rearrangement joins TRBV5-1 to TRBJ1-1; D is perhaps TRBD1 (6 bases). Deletions cut 0 bases from V and 0 bases from J, with 9 bases between. Per the germline V gene, CDR1 is SGHRS and CDR2 is YFSETQ. This CDR3 has 15 residues. The CDR3 loop reads CASSLARGVNTEAFF. The CDR3 DNA follows: TGCGCCAGCAGCTTGGCCAGGGGCGTGAACACTGAAGCTTTCTTT.

The V call is TRBV10-3, the J call TRBJ2-3; a possible D gene is TRBD2 (6 bases). The CDR3 consists of 15 residues. Per the germline V gene, CDR1 is ENHRY and CDR2 is SYGVKD. V lost 3 bases and J lost 1, with 11 bases in between. In DNA form, the CDR3 reads TGTGCCATCAGTGAAGGGGCTAGCGGCACAGATACGCAGTATTTT. Its protein product is CAISEGASGTDTQYF.

The chain carries TRBV5-1 and TRBJ2-7; D may correspond to TRBD1 or TRBD2 (6 bases each). This CDR3 has 14 amino acids. Germline-derived CDR1 and CDR2 are SGHRS and YFSETQ. V shed 4 bases and J shed 3 bases, with 14 bases lying between them. CDR3 in DNA: TGCGCCAGCAGCCGGAGGGGGATGCTCTACGAGCAGTACTTC. It specifies CASSRRGMLYEQYF.